This T cell receptor beta chain was obtained from a study of T cell clones after liver transplantation. Concerning this clone itself: Its antigen is unidentified.

Profiled with immunoSEQ multiplex PCR; TCRdb holds only in-frame clones, not every one. This sample has some 80,000 clones, with roughly 84% found just once. Germline trimming cut 1 base from V and 9 bases from J; bases unmatched to any gene: 8. This CDR3 region has 14 residues. Germline-derived CDR1 and CDR2 are MRHNA and SNTAGT. Study-wide findings and caveats: In two subjects, few donor cells limited the measurable donor-reactive repertoire. A larger donor-reactive than third-party decline suggested partial antigen-specific deletion.

The source is a human patient who received a liver transplant. Some of these T cells may belong to the graft donor. The chain recombines TRBV6-4 with TRBJ1-1; 7 nucleotides line up with TRBD1. The source was CD4+ T cells from blood, collected 48 to 50 months after liver transplant. The CDR3 DNA reads TGTGCCAGCAGTGACTTTCCCAGGGGGAGGCAAGCTTTCTTT. It yields the protein CASSDFPRGRQAFF.